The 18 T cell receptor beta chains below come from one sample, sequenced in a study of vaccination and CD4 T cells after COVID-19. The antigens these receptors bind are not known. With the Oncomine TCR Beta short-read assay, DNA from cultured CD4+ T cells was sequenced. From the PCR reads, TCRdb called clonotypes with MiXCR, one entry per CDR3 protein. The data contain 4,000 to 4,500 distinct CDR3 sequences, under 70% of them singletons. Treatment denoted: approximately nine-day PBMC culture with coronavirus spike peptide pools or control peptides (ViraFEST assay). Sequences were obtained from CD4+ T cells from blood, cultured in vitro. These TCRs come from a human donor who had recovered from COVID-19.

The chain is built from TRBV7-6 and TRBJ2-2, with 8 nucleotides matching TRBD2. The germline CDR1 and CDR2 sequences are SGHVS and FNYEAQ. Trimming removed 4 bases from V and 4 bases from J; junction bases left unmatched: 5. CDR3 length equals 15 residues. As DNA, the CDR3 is TGTGCCAGCAGCTCGGGGGGGACTTTCACCGGGGAGCTGTTTTTT. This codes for CASSSGGTFTGELFF. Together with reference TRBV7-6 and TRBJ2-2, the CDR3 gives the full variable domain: GAGVSQSPRYKVTKRGQDVALRCDPISGHVSLYWYRQALGQGPEFLTYFNYEAQQDKSGLPNDRFSAERPEGSISTLTIQRTEQRDSAMYRCASSSGGTFTGELFFGEGSRLTVL.

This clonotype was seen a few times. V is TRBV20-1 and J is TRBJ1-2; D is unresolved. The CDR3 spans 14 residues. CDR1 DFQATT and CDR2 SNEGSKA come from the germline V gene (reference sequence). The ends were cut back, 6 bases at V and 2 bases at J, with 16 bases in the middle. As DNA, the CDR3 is TGCAGTGCGTACACCTTTGAGACAAACTATGGCTACACCTTC. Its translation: CSAYTFETNYGYTF.

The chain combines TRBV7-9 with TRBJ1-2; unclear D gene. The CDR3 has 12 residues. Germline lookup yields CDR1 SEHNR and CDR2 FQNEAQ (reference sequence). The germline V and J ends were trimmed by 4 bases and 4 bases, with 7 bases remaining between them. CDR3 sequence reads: CASSSLAYGYTF. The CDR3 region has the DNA TGTGCCAGCAGCTCCCTGGCCTATGGCTACACCTTC.

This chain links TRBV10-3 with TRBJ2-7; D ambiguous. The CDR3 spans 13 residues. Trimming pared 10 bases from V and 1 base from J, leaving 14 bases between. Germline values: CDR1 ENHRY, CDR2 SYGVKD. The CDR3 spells CATDSDGSYEQYF. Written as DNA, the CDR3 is TGTGCCACCGACTCGGACGGTTCCTACGAGCAGTACTTC.

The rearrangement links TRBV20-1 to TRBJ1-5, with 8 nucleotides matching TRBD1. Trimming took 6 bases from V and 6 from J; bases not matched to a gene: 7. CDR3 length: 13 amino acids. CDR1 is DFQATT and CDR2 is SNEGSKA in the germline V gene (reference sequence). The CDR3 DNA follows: TGCAGTGCGTCCCAGGGGGCCGGTCAGCCCCAGCATTTT. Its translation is CSASQGAGQPQHF.

CDR3 protein: CSAWTATYGYTF. CDR3 nucleotides: TGCAGTGCTTGGACAGCGACCTATGGCTACACCTTC. V usage is TRBV20-1 and J usage is TRBJ1-2; a weak D match, TRBD1 (6 bases). In germline, CDR1 is DFQATT, CDR2 SNEGSKA (reference sequence). Trimming pared 5 bases from V and 4 bases from J, leaving 11 bases between. The length of the CDR3 is 12 residues.

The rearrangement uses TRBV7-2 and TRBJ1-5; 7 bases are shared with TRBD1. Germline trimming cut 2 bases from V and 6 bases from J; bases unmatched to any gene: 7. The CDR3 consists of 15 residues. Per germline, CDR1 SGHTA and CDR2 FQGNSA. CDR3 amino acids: CASSLRQGGVQPQHF. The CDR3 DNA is TGTGCCAGCAGCTTAAGACAGGGAGGAGTTCAGCCCCAGCATTTT.

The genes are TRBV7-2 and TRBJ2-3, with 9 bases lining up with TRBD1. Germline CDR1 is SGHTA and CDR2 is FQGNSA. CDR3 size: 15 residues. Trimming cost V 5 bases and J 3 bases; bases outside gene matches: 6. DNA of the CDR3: TGTGCCAGCAGCCGGGGACAGGGTAGGACAGATACGCAGTATTTT. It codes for CASSRGQGRTDTQYF.

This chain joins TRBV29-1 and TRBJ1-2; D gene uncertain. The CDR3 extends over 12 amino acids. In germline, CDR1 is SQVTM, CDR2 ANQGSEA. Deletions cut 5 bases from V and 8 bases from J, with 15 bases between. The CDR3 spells CSVQDGVMGYTF. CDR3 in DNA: TGCAGCGTTCAGGACGGGGTCATGGGCTACACCTTC.

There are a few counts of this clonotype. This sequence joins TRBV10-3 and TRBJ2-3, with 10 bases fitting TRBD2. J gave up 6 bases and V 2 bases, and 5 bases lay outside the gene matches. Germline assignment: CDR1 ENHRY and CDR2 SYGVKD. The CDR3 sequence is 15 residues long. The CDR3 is CAISELAGAGDTQYF. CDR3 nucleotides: TGTGCCATCAGTGAGCTAGCGGGGGCGGGGGATACGCAGTATTTT.

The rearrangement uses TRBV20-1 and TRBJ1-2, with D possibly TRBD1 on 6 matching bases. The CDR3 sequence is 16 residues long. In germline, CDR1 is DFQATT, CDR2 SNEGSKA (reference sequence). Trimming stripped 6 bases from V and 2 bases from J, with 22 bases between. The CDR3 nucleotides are TGCAGTGCAGCCAGTAAGCCAGGGGAGGCCAACTATGGCTACACCTTC. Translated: CSAASKPGEANYGYTF.

CDR3 nucleotides: TGCAGTGCGCCCGGGACCCCGGGGGATCAGCCCCAGCATTTT. Protein product: CSAPGTPGDQPQHF. The chain joins TRBV20-1 to TRBJ1-5; D might be TRBD1 (5 bases). Germline V gene data show CDR1 as DFQATT and CDR2 as SNEGSKA (reference sequence). The CDR3 is made up of 14 amino acids. V dropped 6 bases and J dropped 5 bases, with 17 bases sitting between them.

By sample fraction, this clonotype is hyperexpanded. CDR3 sequence reads: CAISDQGYGYTF. The CDR3 nucleotides are TGTGCCATCAGTGACCAAGGATATGGCTACACCTTC. The rearrangement links TRBV10-3 to TRBJ1-2, with D unresolved. Germline values: CDR1 ENHRY, CDR2 SYGVKD. V shed 3 bases and J shed 5 bases, with 7 bases lying between them. This CDR3 has 12 residues.

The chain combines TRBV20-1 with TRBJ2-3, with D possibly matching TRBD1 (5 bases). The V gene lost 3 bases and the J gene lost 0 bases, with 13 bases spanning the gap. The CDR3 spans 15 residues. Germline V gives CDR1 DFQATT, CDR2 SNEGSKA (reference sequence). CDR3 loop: CSASRPRGSTDTQYF. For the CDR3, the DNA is TGCAGTGCTAGTAGACCAAGGGGTAGCACAGATACGCAGTATTTT.

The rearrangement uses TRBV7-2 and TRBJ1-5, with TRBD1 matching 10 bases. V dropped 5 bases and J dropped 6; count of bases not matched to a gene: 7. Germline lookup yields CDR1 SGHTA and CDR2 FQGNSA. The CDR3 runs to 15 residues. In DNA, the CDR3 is TGTGCCAGCAGCGTCAGACAGGGGGCGGGTCAGCCCCAGCATTTT. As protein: CASSVRQGAGQPQHF.

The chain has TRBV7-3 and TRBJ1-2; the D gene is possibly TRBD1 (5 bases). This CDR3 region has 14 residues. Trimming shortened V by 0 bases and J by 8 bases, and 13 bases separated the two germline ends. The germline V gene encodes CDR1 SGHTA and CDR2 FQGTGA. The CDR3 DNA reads TGTGCCAGCAGCTTAACGGCTTCGGGGGACGGCTACACCTTC. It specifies CASSLTASGDGYTF. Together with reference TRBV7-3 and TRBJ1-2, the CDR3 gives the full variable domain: GAGVSQTPSNKVTEKGKYVELRCDPISGHTALYWYRQSLGQGPEFLIYFQGTGAADDSGLPNDRFFAVRPEGSVSTLKIQRTERGDSAVYLCASSLTASGDGYTFGSGTRLTVV.

The CDR3 loop is CAISPWGGGTDTQYF. CDR3 coding DNA: TGTGCCATCAGCCCCTGGGGGGGGGGCACAGATACGCAGTATTTT. The rearrangement joins TRBV10-3 to TRBJ2-3; 7 bases map to TRBD2. This CDR3 is 15 amino acids long. Germline V CDR1 and CDR2: ENHRY, SYGVKD. V was clipped by 6 bases and J by 1 base; unmatched bases: 7.

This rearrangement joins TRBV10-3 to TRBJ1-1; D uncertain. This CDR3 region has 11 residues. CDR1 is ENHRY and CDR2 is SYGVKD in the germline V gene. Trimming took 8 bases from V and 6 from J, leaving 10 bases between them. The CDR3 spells CAIADGPEAFF. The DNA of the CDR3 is TGTGCCATCGCGGACGGGCCTGAAGCTTTCTTT.